This entry concerns a single T cell receptor (beta chain). What it binds is unknown. After expansion with viral peptide pools in the ViraFEST assay, antigen-specific CD4+ T cells were sequenced. Having been cultured for less than 13 days, the cells underwent CD4+ T cell isolation. A positive SARS-CoV-2 PCR test fell between March and December 2020. Each well held about 2.1 million PBMC cultured with around 10 ug/ml peptides and roughly 11 IU/ml IL-2. Cultures had half their medium replaced with IL-2 medium on days 3 and 7. The V and J ends lost 2 bases and 1 base respectively, with 5 bases between them. CDR3 size: 13 residues. Germline CDR1 SNHLY, CDR2 FYNNEI. This specimen comes from a study of vaccination effects on CD4 cells after COVID-19. General observations from the study: By a late point after vaccination, infection- and vaccine-induced clones had shrunk markedly through clonal contraction. The study, lacking early post-infection timepoints, had few convalescent patients.

Produced via immunoSEQ multiplex PCR; TCRdb's table is partial and in-frame only. Altogether more than 35,000 clones are present, 70% to 80% being singletons, with the ten largest covering more than 15%. This sequence was found in a human donor who had a prior SARS-CoV-2 infection. The chain recombines TRBV2 with TRBJ1-1, with D unresolved. The sequencing used CD4+ T cells from PBMCs cultured with HCoV-NL63 spike peptides, collected before COVID-19 vaccination. This chain's CDR3 is CASSEFGNTEAFF. The DNA of the CDR3 is TGTGCCAGCAGTGAATTTGGGAACACTGAAGCTTTCTTT.